This T cell receptor beta chain is drawn from a study of shared clonotypes between healthy human individuals. Overall study: The study used three CD4 naive, three CD4 memory, two CD8 naive and one CD8 memory plate per donor.

Replicate PCRs run on sorted subsets employed approximately 180 ng DNA, 25,000 to 35,000 T cell genomes. As handled by the study authors: ImmunoSEQ supplied junction-only sequences lacking quality scores, so filtering was different. Sequencing used immunoSEQ multiplex PCR; TCRdb keeps in-frame clones, though not all of them. V and J calls plus clone size are reproduced from that table; the DNA served to infer D and trimming. The sample lists hundreds of thousands of clones, approximately 79% occurring once. Germline assignment: CDR1 SGHAT and CDR2 FQDESV (reference sequence). The V and J ends lost 5 bases and 3 bases, in that order; junction bases with no gene match: 12. The CDR3 extends over 16 amino acids.

This receptor was identified in a woman in her twenties or thirties in good health. Input material: memory CD4+ T cells sorted from blood. Regarding subset: CD45RA-negative fraction. The rearrangement links TRBV11-1 to TRBJ2-7; TRBD1 agrees at 8 bases. The CDR3 sequence: CASSVGQGITYYEQYF. The CDR3 nucleotides read TGTGCCAGCAGCGTCGGACAGGGTATAACTTACTACGAGCAGTACTTC.